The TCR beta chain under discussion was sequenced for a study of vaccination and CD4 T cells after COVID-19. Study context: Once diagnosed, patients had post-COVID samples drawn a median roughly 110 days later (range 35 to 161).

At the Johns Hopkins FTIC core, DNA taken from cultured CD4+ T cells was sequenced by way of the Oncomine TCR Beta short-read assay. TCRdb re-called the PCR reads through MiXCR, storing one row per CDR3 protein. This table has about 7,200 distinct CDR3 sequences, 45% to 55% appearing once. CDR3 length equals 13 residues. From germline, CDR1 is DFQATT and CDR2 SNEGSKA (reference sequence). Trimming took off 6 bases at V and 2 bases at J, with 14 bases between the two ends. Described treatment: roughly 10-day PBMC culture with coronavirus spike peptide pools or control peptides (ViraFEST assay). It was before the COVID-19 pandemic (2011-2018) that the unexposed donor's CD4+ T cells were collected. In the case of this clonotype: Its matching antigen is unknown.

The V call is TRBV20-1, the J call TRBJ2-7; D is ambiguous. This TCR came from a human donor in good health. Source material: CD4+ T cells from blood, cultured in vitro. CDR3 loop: CSARPESAYEQYF. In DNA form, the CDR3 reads TGCAGTGCCCGGCCGGAGTCGGCCTACGAGCAGTACTTC.